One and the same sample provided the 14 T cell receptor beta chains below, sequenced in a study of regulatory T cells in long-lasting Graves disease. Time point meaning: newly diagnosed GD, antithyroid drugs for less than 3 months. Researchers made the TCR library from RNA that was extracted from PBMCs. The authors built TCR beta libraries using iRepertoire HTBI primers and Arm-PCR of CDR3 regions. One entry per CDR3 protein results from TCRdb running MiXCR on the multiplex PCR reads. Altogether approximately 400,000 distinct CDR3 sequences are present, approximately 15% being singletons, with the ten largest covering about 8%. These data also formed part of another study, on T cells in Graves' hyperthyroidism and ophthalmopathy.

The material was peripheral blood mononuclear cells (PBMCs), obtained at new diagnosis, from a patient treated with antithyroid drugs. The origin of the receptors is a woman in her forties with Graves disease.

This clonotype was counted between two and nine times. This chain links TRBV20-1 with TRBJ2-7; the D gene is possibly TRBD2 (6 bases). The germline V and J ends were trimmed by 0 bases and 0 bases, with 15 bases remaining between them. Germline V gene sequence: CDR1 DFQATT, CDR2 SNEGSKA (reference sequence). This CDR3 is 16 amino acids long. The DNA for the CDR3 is TGCAGTGCTAGAGATCAGCGGGCCCAAAGCTCCTACGAGCAGTACTTC. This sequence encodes CSARDQRAQSSYEQYF.

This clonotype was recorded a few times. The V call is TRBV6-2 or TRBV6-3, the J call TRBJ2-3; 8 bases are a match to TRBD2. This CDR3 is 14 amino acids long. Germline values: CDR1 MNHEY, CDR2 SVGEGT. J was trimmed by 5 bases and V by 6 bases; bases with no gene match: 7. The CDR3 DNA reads TGTGCCAGCAGCGGGAGGGCCTCGGGAGATACGCAGTATTTT. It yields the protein CASSGRASGDTQYF.

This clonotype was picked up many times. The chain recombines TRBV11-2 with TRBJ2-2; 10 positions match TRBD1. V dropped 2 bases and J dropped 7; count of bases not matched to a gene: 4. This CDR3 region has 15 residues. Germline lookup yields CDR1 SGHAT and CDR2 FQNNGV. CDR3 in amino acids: CASSLRQGAVGELFF. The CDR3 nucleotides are TGTGCCAGCAGCTTAAGACAGGGGGCGGTCGGGGAGCTGTTTTTT.

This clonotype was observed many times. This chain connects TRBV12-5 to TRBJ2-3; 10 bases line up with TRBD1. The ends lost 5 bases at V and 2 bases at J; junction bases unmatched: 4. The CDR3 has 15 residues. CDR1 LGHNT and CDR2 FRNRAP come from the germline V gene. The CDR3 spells CASGLGQGYTDTQYF. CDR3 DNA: TGTGCTAGTGGTCTGGGACAGGGGTACACAGATACGCAGTATTTT.

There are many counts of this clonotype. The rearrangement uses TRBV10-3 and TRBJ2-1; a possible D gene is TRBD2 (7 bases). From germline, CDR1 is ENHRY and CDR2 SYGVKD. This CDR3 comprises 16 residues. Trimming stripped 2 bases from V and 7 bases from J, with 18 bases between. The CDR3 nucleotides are TGTGCCATCAGTGAGAGGGGGGGTATAATGGAGAATGAGCAGTTCTTC. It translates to CAISERGGIMENEQFF.

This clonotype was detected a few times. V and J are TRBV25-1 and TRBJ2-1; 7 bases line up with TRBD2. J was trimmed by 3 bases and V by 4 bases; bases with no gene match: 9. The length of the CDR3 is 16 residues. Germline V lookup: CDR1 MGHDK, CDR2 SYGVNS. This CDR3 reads CASSGSGAYVYNEQFF. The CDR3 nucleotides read TGTGCCAGCAGTGGGAGCGGGGCCTATGTCTACAATGAGCAGTTCTTC.

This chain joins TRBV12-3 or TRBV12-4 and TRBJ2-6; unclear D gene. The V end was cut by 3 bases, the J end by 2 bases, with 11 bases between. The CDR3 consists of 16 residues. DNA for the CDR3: TGTGCCAGCAGTTTCTTCTTGGGAACTGGGGCCAACGTCCTGACTTTC. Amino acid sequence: CASSFFLGTGANVLTF.

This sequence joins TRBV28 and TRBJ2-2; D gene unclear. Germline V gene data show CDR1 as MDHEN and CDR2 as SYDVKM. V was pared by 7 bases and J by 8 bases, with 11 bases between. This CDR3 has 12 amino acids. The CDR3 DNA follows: TGTGCCAGCAAAATGGGTTGGGGGGAGCTGTTTTTT. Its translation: CASKMGWGELFF.

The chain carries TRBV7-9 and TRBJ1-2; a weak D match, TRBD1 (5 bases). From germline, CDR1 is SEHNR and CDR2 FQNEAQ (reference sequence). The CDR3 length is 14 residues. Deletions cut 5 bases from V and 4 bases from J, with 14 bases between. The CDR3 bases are TGTGCCAGCAGCCCCGGGACGGTCAGCTATGGCTACACCTTC. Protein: CASSPGTVSYGYTF.

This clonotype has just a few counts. CDR3 region: CASSGRLRTDTQYF. The CDR3 coding sequence is TGTGCCAGCAGCGGCAGGTTAAGAACAGATACGCAGTATTTT. The V call is TRBV7-8, the J call TRBJ2-3; D remains ambiguous. The CDR3 covers 14 residues. Germline CDR1 reads SGHVS; CDR2 reads FQNEAQ. The germline V and J ends were trimmed by 5 bases and 3 bases, with 12 bases remaining between them.

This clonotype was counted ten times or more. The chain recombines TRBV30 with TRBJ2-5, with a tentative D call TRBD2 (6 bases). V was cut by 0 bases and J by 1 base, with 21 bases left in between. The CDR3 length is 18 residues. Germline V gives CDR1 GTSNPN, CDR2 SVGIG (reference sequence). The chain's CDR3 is CAWSVFAGSRWSQETQYF. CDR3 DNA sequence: TGTGCCTGGAGTGTCTTTGCGGGGTCTCGATGGTCCCAAGAGACCCAGTACTTC.

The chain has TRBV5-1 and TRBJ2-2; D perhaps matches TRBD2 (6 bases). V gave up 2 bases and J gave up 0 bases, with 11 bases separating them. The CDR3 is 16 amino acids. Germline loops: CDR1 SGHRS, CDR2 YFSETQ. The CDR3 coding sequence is TGCGCCAGCAGCTTTGGAGGGACCTCGAACACCGGGGAGCTGTTTTTT. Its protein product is CASSFGGTSNTGELFF.

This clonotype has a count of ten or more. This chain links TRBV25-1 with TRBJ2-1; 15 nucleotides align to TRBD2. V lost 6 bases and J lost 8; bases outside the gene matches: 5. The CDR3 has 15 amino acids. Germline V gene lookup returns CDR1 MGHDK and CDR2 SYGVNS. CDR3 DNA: TGTGCCAGCAGAGGACTAGCGGGAGGGCCTGATGAGCAGTTCTTC. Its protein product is CASRGLAGGPDEQFF.

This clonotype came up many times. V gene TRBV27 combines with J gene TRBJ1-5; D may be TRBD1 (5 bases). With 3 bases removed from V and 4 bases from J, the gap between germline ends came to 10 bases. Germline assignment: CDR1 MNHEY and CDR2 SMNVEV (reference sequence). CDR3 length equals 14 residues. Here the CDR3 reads CASSFTGGNQPQHF. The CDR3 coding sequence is TGTGCCAGCAGTTTCACCGGGGGAAATCAGCCCCAGCATTTT.